The rows below give T cell receptor beta chains drawn from one sample of a study of graft-versus-host responses after intestinal transplantation. Measured with immunoSEQ multiplex PCR; TCRdb has only the in-frame clones, and not every one. Here the sample spans under 55,000 clones, about 91% being singletons. The input for sequencing was PBMCs, taken 524 days after transplant. Receptors originate from a human patient who received an intestinal transplant, so some T cells may come from the graft donor. The CDR3 runs from the conserved cysteine through the conserved F or W. D genes are given only for firm matches. Only part of the rows carry a size: once, few, many, or a class if the clone is expanded.

clone size: -
V gene: TRBV6-1
D gene: -
J gene: TRBJ2-7
CDR3 DNA: TGTGCCAGCAGCTCGGGGGGCGGGACTGGGTACGAGCAGTACTTC
CDR3 protein: CASSSGGGTGYEQYF

clone size: -
V gene: TRBV5-6
D gene: -
J gene: TRBJ1-1
CDR3 DNA: TGTGCCAGCAGCTTAGGGGCGCAGAACACTGAAGCTTTCTTT
CDR3 protein: CASSLGAQNTEAFF

clone size: -
V gene: TRBV6-5
D gene: -
J gene: TRBJ1-5
CDR3 DNA: TGTGCCAGCAGCCGAGGGAGGAGTAATCAGCCCCAGCATTTT
CDR3 protein: CASSRGRSNQPQHF

clone size: -
V gene: TRBV28
D gene: TRBD1
J gene: TRBJ2-4
CDR3 DNA: TGTGCCAGCAGTTTTGACAGGGGGGCCAAAAACATTCAGTACTTC
CDR3 protein: CASSFDRGAKNIQYF

clone size: -
V gene: TRBV30
D gene: -
J gene: TRBJ1-1
CDR3 DNA: TGTGCCTGGAGAGAAAGACGAGGCCACACTGAAGCTTTCTTT
CDR3 protein: CAWRERRGHTEAFF

clone size: -
V gene: TRBV10-3
D gene: -
J gene: TRBJ2-5
CDR3 DNA: TGTGCCATCAGTGAAGGGTCTCAAGAGACCCAGTACTTC
CDR3 protein: CAISEGSQETQYF

clone size: -
V gene: TRBV6-1
D gene: TRBD1
J gene: TRBJ2-1
CDR3 DNA: TGTGCCAGTTCACGGACAGGGATCAATGAGCAGTTCTTC
CDR3 protein: CASSRTGINEQFF

clone size: -
V gene: TRBV9
D gene: -
J gene: TRBJ2-2
CDR3 DNA: TGTGCCAGCAGCCCCTCTCTGGGGACGAACACCGGGGAGCTGTTTTTT
CDR3 protein: CASSPSLGTNTGELFF

clone size: once
V gene: TRBV4-2
D gene: TRBD1
J gene: TRBJ2-1
CDR3 DNA: TGTGCCAGCAGCCAAGAAACAGGGGGAAGAGATGAGCAGTTCTTC
CDR3 protein: CASSQETGGRDEQFF

clone size: -
V gene: TRBV19
D gene: -
J gene: TRBJ2-7
CDR3 DNA: TGTGCCAGTAGTACCACAGGGTATTACGAGCAGTACTTC
CDR3 protein: CASSTTGYYEQYF

clone size: -
V gene: TRBV7-7
D gene: -
J gene: TRBJ2-7
CDR3 DNA: TGTGCCAGCAGCCGTGGGGAAGCCTACGAGCAGTACTTC
CDR3 protein: CASSRGEAYEQYF

clone size: -
V gene: TRBV5-4
D gene: -
J gene: TRBJ1-4
CDR3 DNA: TGTGCCAGCAGCCATGACAGGAATGAAAAACTGTTTTTT
CDR3 protein: CASSHDRNEKLFF

clone size: -
V gene: TRBV28
D gene: -
J gene: TRBJ2-3
CDR3 DNA: TGTGCCAGCAGTTTATGGGGGTCAGGCACAGATACGCAGTATTTT
CDR3 protein: CASSLWGSGTDTQYF

clone size: once
V gene: TRBV19
D gene: -
J gene: TRBJ1-5
CDR3 DNA: TGTGCCAGTAGTATAGGACCCCAGGGCAATCAGCCCCAGCATTTT
CDR3 protein: CASSIGPQGNQPQHF

clone size: -
V gene: TRBV13
D gene: -
J gene: TRBJ2-7
CDR3 DNA: TGTGCCAGCAGCTTACACCGGGACACCCCTCACGAGCAGTACTTC
CDR3 protein: CASSLHRDTPHEQYF

clone size: -
V gene: TRBV30
D gene: -
J gene: TRBJ1-4
CDR3 DNA: TGTGCCTGGAGTGTAAAAGGGACTGAAAAACTGTTTTTT
CDR3 protein: CAWSVKGTEKLFF

clone size: once
V gene: TRBV19
D gene: TRBD2
J gene: TRBJ2-2
CDR3 DNA: TGTGCCAGTAGTATTTGGGCGGGAGGGCCCAGGGAGCTGTTTTTT
CDR3 protein: CASSIWAGGPRELFF

clone size: -
V gene: TRBV28
D gene: TRBD1
J gene: TRBJ2-3
CDR3 DNA: TGTGCCAGCAGCTTGCTGACAGGGCGCACAGATACGCAGTATTTT
CDR3 protein: CASSLLTGRTDTQYF

clone size: -
V gene: TRBV15
D gene: -
J gene: TRBJ1-4
CDR3 DNA: TGTGCCACCGGGAATACAGGGAGGGAAAAACTGTTTTTT
CDR3 protein: CATGNTGREKLFF

clone size: -
V gene: TRBV29-1
D gene: -
J gene: TRBJ2-3
CDR3 DNA: TGCAGCATCTCAGGGGCAGGGGCCCCCGCAGATACGCAGTATTTT
CDR3 protein: CSISGAGAPADTQYF

clone size: -
V gene: TRBV6-1
D gene: TRBD2
J gene: TRBJ2-5
CDR3 DNA: TGTGCCAGCAGCGGACTAGCGGGGCACCAAGAGACCCAGTACTTC
CDR3 protein: CASSGLAGHQETQYF

clone size: -
V gene: TRBV9
D gene: -
J gene: TRBJ2-1
CDR3 DNA: TGTGCCAGCAGCGCCGATGACAGGAAACAGTTCTTC
CDR3 protein: CASSADDRKQFF

clone size: once
V gene: TRBV28
D gene: -
J gene: TRBJ2-7
CDR3 DNA: TGTGCCAGCAGTTTATCCTCCTACGAGCAGTACTTC
CDR3 protein: CASSLSSYEQYF

clone size: -
V gene: TRBV11-3
D gene: -
J gene: TRBJ2-2
CDR3 DNA: TGTGCCAGCAGCAGAGACAGGTCCGGGGAGCTGTTTTTT
CDR3 protein: CASSRDRSGELFF

clone size: once
V gene: TRBV5-1
D gene: -
J gene: TRBJ2-5
CDR3 DNA: TGCGCCAGCAGCCTTGGGTGGGGTCGGGGTCAAGAGACCCAGTACTTC
CDR3 protein: CASSLGWGRGQETQYF

clone size: -
V gene: TRBV7-7
D gene: TRBD2
J gene: TRBJ2-1
CDR3 DNA: TGTGCTAGCAGCGAAGGACTAGCGGGGTCCTACAATGAGCAGTTCTTC
CDR3 protein: CASSEGLAGSYNEQFF

clone size: -
V gene: TRBV4-2
D gene: TRBD1
J gene: TRBJ2-7
CDR3 DNA: TGTGCCAGCAGCCAAGTCGGGACAGGGGAGAATAATTTCTACGAGCAGTACTTC
CDR3 protein: CASSQVGTGENNFYEQYF

clone size: -
V gene: TRBV27
D gene: TRBD1
J gene: TRBJ2-3
CDR3 DNA: TGTGCCAGCAGTCCCCGGACAGGCGGTGCAGATACGCAGTATTTT
CDR3 protein: CASSPRTGGADTQYF

clone size: -
V gene: TRBV7-9
D gene: TRBD2
J gene: TRBJ2-1
CDR3 DNA: TGTGCCAGCAGCTTAGATCTAGCGGGGCCCTCCAATGAGCAGTTCTTC
CDR3 protein: CASSLDLAGPSNEQFF

clone size: -
V gene: TRBV18
D gene: TRBD1
J gene: TRBJ1-5
CDR3 DNA: TGTGCCAGCTCACCGAAAGGGGGCGATCAGCCCCAGCATTTT
CDR3 protein: CASSPKGGDQPQHF

clone size: few
V gene: TRBV27
D gene: -
J gene: TRBJ2-7
CDR3 DNA: TGTGCCAGCAGTTTTGGGCAGGGTAGGGGCTCCTACGAGCAGTACTTC
CDR3 protein: CASSFGQGRGSYEQYF

clone size: once
V gene: TRBV5-4
D gene: -
J gene: TRBJ2-1
CDR3 DNA: TGTGCCAGCAGCGCAGGTCCTTTCGGGGATTACAATGAGCAGTTCTTC
CDR3 protein: CASSAGPFGDYNEQFF

clone size: few
V gene: TRBV14
D gene: TRBD1
J gene: TRBJ1-2
CDR3 DNA: TGTGCCAGCAGCCAAGGACAGGGTCGTGGCTACACCTTC
CDR3 protein: CASSQGQGRGYTF

clone size: -
V gene: TRBV5-6
D gene: TRBD2
J gene: TRBJ2-7
CDR3 DNA: TGTGCCAGCAGCTTAGGAGCGGGAACGTCCTACGAGCAGTACTTC
CDR3 protein: CASSLGAGTSYEQYF

clone size: -
V gene: TRBV18
D gene: -
J gene: TRBJ1-6
CDR3 DNA: TGTGCCAGCTCACCACAGGTATCAGCTTCACCCCTCCACTTT
CDR3 protein: CASSPQVSASPLHF

clone size: -
V gene: TRBV2
D gene: TRBD1
J gene: TRBJ1-1
CDR3 DNA: TGTGCCAGCAGTGACGGGGGTCTTAGGACAGGGGCGACTGAAGCTTTCTTT
CDR3 protein: CASSDGGLRTGATEAFF

clone size: -
V gene: TRBV29-1
D gene: TRBD1
J gene: TRBJ1-1
CDR3 DNA: TGCAGCGTCGTCAAGGACAGGGTATCCGAAGCTTTCTTT
CDR3 protein: CSVVKDRVSEAFF

clone size: -
V gene: TRBV18
D gene: -
J gene: TRBJ2-1
CDR3 DNA: TGTGCCAGCTCACCGTTCGGGGAACGATACAATGAGCAGTTCTTC
CDR3 protein: CASSPFGERYNEQFF

clone size: -
V gene: TRBV25-1
D gene: -
J gene: TRBJ2-7
CDR3 DNA: TGTGCCAGCAGGGGCGCAAACGAGCAGTACTTC
CDR3 protein: CASRGANEQYF

clone size: -
V gene: TRBV28
D gene: -
J gene: TRBJ1-4
CDR3 DNA: TGTGCCAGCAGTTTTCCAGGGCTAGGAGCAACTAATGAAAAACTGTTTTTT
CDR3 protein: CASSFPGLGATNEKLFF

clone size: -
V gene: TRBV13
D gene: -
J gene: TRBJ2-1
CDR3 DNA: TGTGCCAGCAGCTCCCGGGGGGCGGGATACAATGAGCAGTTCTTC
CDR3 protein: CASSSRGAGYNEQFF

clone size: few
V gene: TRBV7-6
D gene: -
J gene: TRBJ1-2
CDR3 DNA: TGTGCCAGCAGTCCCGGGGGGACCTATGGCTACACCTTC
CDR3 protein: CASSPGGTYGYTF

clone size: -
V gene: TRBV4-2
D gene: TRBD2
J gene: TRBJ2-7
CDR3 DNA: TGTGCCAGCAGCTTGGGAGGGGCTTTGAGGGAGCAGTACTTC
CDR3 protein: CASSLGGALREQYF

clone size: -
V gene: TRBV2
D gene: -
J gene: TRBJ1-2
CDR3 DNA: TGTGCCAGCAGTGGAACTCGGGGGGGCGGCTACACCTTC
CDR3 protein: CASSGTRGGGYTF

clone size: -
V gene: TRBV10-1
D gene: -
J gene: TRBJ2-5
CDR3 DNA: TGCGCCAGCAGTGATCACAGGAGGGGGAAAGAGACCCAGTACTTC
CDR3 protein: CASSDHRRGKETQYF

clone size: -
V gene: TRBV7-9
D gene: TRBD1
J gene: TRBJ1-1
CDR3 DNA: TGTGCCAGCAGCTTCGGGACAGGGGGCACTGAAGCTTTCTTT
CDR3 protein: CASSFGTGGTEAFF

clone size: -
V gene: TRBV7-2
D gene: -
J gene: TRBJ2-3
CDR3 DNA: TGTGCCAGCAGTCGTACGGCGGGGGCCACAGATACGCAGTATTTT
CDR3 protein: CASSRTAGATDTQYF

clone size: -
V gene: TRBV7-8
D gene: -
J gene: TRBJ2-1
CDR3 DNA: TGTGCCAGCAGCTTTGGCAGGGGAATAGACAATGAGCAGTTCTTC
CDR3 protein: CASSFGRGIDNEQFF

clone size: once
V gene: TRBV9
D gene: -
J gene: TRBJ2-3
CDR3 DNA: TGTGCCAGCAGCGTAGATCCGGGTTCAGATACGCAGTATTTT
CDR3 protein: CASSVDPGSDTQYF

clone size: -
V gene: TRBV10-3
D gene: TRBD2
J gene: TRBJ2-1
CDR3 DNA: TGTGCCATCAGTCAACTAGCGGGCCTGGCCTACAATGAGCAGTTCTTC
CDR3 protein: CAISQLAGLAYNEQFF